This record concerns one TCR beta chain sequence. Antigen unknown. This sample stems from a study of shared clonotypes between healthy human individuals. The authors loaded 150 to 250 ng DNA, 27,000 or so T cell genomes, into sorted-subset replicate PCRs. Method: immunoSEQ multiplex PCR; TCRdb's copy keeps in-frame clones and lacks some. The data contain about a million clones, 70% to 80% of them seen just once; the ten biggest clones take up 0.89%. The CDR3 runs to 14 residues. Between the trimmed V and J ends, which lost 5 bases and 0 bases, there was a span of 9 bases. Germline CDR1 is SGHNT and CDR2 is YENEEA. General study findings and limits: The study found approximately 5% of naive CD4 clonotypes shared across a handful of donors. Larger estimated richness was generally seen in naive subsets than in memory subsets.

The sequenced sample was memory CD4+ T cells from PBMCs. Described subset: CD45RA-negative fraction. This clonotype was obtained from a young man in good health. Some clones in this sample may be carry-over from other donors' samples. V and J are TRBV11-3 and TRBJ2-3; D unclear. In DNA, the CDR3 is TGTGCCAGCAGCCAAGACGGAAGCACAGATACGCAGTATTTT. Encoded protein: CASSQDGSTDTQYF.